This T cell receptor beta chain was sequenced in a study of chemoradiotherapy in HPV16-positive cancers. Overall study context: A couple of HPV16-positive patients' cells yielded candidate HPV-specific clones and common motifs.

This clone has more than one count but fewer than ten. Antigen unknown. Profiled with immunoSEQ multiplex PCR; TCRdb holds only in-frame clones, not every one. This sample has some 9,300 clones; approximately 70% occur once, and the top ten carry roughly 15%. This CDR3 contains 12 residues. V shed 4 bases and J shed 1 base, with 4 bases lying between them. The germline V gene has CDR1 GTSNPN and CDR2 SVGIG (reference sequence). Overall study results and limits: During treatment, candidate HPV-specific clones and E7-related motifs expanded in tumor. HPV-specific T cells were functionally defined from only a couple of HPV16-positive patients.

The sample was acquired from a patient who underwent chemoradiotherapy. The gene calls are TRBV30 and TRBJ2-2; D is ambiguous. This clonotype was obtained from a human donor with HPV-associated anogenital cancer. The CDR3 nucleotides read TGTGCCTGGAAGCAGAACACCGGGGAGCTGTTTTTT. Translating it yields CAWKQNTGELFF.